The source of this TCR beta chain is a study of T-cell memory formation after mild COVID-19. Each CDR3 protein is one row after TCRdb ran MiXCR on the 5' RACE reads. The sample contains around 390,000 distinct CDR3 sequences, about 16% of which appear only once. This clonotype was found a few times. This clonotype was sampled from a young man who had mild COVID-19 (a few samples of this study predate the infection). Cell type and time point are not known. The sample was PBMCs or a T cell subset sorted from them (not recorded which).

The CDR3 DNA follows: TGCGCCAGCAGCCAAGTTTCAGATACGCAGTATTTT. Its translation is CASSQVSDTQYF. The chain carries TRBV4-3 and TRBJ2-3; D uncertain. Germline CDR1 reads LGHNA; CDR2 reads YSLEER. V lost 1 base to trimming and J lost 4 bases, with 3 bases between them. This CDR3 is built from 12 residues.